A selection of T cell receptor beta chains follows, all from one sample in a study of T-cell memory formation after mild COVID-19. TCRdb re-analysed the 5' RACE reads in MiXCR, keeping a single row per CDR3 protein. The sample shows around 340,000 distinct CDR3 sequences, approximately 16% of them seen only once. The sample was PBMCs or a T cell subset sorted from them (not recorded which). These receptors originate from a man aged 18-30 years who had mild COVID-19 (a few samples of this study predate the infection). Cell type and time point are not known. The CDR3 runs from the conserved cysteine through the conserved F or W. The D gene is left open where the match is weak. Some rows have no size entry. The others give once, few or many, or a class for an expanded clone.

v_gene	abundance	d_gene	j_gene	CDR3nt	CDR3aa
TRBV11-2	many	NA	TRBJ1-3	TGTGCCAGCAGCTTAGATAGGGCTGGAAACACCATATATTTT	CASSLDRAGNTIYF
TRBV12-3/TRBV12-4	NA	NA	TRBJ2-7	TGTGCCAGCAGTACGAACGGACTGAGGCCCCTCTACGAGCAGTACTTC	CASSTNGLRPLYEQYF
TRBV20-1	NA	TRBD2	TRBJ2-7	TGCAGTGCTACCATAGCGGGGGGGCCGTCTGAGCAGTACTTC	CSATIAGGPSEQYF
TRBV5-1	NA	NA	TRBJ2-2	TGCGCCAGCAAGGCGGGGACGGGCACCGGGGAGCTGTTTTTT	CASKAGTGTGELFF
TRBV11-1	NA	NA	TRBJ2-2	TGTGCCAGCACTGACTACACCGGGGAGCTGTTTTTT	CASTDYTGELFF
TRBV4-3	few	NA	TRBJ1-6	TGCGCCAGCAGCCAAGATATGCCTTATTCACCCCTCCACTTT	CASSQDMPYSPLHF
TRBV11-2	few	NA	TRBJ1-2	TGTGCCAGCAGCTTAGCACCTAAGGGACACGCCGGGGGCTATGGCTACACCTTC	CASSLAPKGHAGGYGYTF
TRBV3-1	NA	NA	TRBJ1-5	TGTGCCAGCAGCCAAGATGCGAGAGGGGGCAATCAGCCCCAGCATTTT	CASSQDARGGNQPQHF
TRBV20-1	few	TRBD2	TRBJ2-1	TGCAGTGCTAGGACCGGGACTAGCGGGGGAAATGAGCAGTTCTTC	CSARTGTSGGNEQFF
TRBV5-1	few	TRBD2	TRBJ2-3	TGCGCCAGCAGCTTGGAAGCGGGGGGCCGGGGAGATACGCAGTATTTT	CASSLEAGGRGDTQYF
TRBV7-2	few	NA	TRBJ1-1	TGTGCCAGCAGTGGCGGGGGCGCGAACACTGAAGCTTTCTTT	CASSGGGANTEAFF
TRBV12-3/TRBV12-4	NA	NA	TRBJ1-1	TGTGCCAGCGGAACCCCAGGCTTGTTCTTT	CASGTPGLFF
TRBV20-1	NA	NA	TRBJ2-5	TGCAGTGCTGAAGAGGCGGGGATGGGGACCCAGTACTTC	CSAEEAGMGTQYF
TRBV5-1	NA	NA	TRBJ1-2	TGCGCCAGCGGGGCAGGGGAAGCCTATGGCTACACCTTC	CASGAGEAYGYTF
TRBV5-6	NA	NA	TRBJ1-1	TGTGCCAGCAGCTTGGCCCGGATCACTGAAGCTTTCTTT	CASSLARITEAFF
TRBV9	NA	NA	TRBJ2-5	TGTGCCAGCAGCGTAGGGGGGACGGAAGAGACCCAGTACTTC	CASSVGGTEETQYF
TRBV20-1	few	TRBD2	TRBJ2-3	TGCAGTGCGCTAGTACCCAGCGGGGGAGCAGATACGCAGTATTTT	CSALVPSGGADTQYF
TRBV7-9	NA	NA	TRBJ2-5	TGTGCCAGCAGCCGGGGAGGTGGGGAGACCCAGTACTTC	CASSRGGGETQYF
TRBV5-1	NA	TRBD1	TRBJ2-5	TGCGCCAGCAGCCAGACAGGGGACGCGCAAGAGACCCAGTACTTC	CASSQTGDAQETQYF
TRBV29-1	NA	NA	TRBJ2-1	TGCAGCGTTGAGAAGAGCCAGCAGTTCTTC	CSVEKSQQFF
TRBV6-2/TRBV6-3	few	NA	TRBJ2-1	TGTGCCAGCGGAGACGGCTTGAGTTCGTTCTTC	CASGDGLSSFF
TRBV20-1	NA	NA	TRBJ2-1	TGCAGTGCTAGAGATGGAAGAGGGGCCTATGAGCAGTTATTC	CSARDGRGAYEQLF
TRBV2	NA	NA	TRBJ1-6	TGTGCCAGCAACACGGGGCAGTGGGATTCACCCCTCCACTTT	CASNTGQWDSPLHF
TRBV5-1	few	NA	TRBJ2-2	NA	CASSPGMNTGELFFF
TRBV29-1	NA	NA	TRBJ2-5	TGCAGCGTTTTGACCTTTCGGGAGACCCAGTACTTC	CSVLTFRETQYF
TRBV7-6	few	NA	TRBJ2-7	TGTGCCAGCAGCCCCCCCGGGATTCCTTACGAGCAGTACTTC	CASSPPGIPYEQYF
TRBV20-1	many	TRBD2	TRBJ2-1	TGCAGTGCCACGCTAGCGGGGGGGCAGAACGAGCAGTTCTTC	CSATLAGGQNEQFF
TRBV10-3	NA	TRBD1	TRBJ1-6	TGTGCCATCAGTGGATCGACAGGGTGGGGATCACCCCTCCACTTT	CAISGSTGWGSPLHF
TRBV18	NA	TRBD2	TRBJ2-3	TGTGCCAGCTCACGGACGGGGGGGCAAGATACGCAGTATTTT	CASSRTGGQDTQYF
TRBV25-1	few	TRBD1	TRBJ1-3	TGTGCCAGCACTGGGGCTCGGACAGGGGAGCCAACCACCATATATTTT	CASTGARTGEPTTIYF
TRBV29-1	NA	TRBD2	TRBJ2-3	TGCAGCGTTGAAGAATGGGGGGGGTTTAGAACAGATACGCAGTATTTT	CSVEEWGGFRTDTQYF
TRBV7-2	NA	TRBD2	TRBJ2-7	TGTGCCAGCAGCTTGCTAGCGGTGGAGCAGTACTTC	CASSLLAVEQYF
TRBV28	NA	TRBD1	TRBJ1-4	TGTGCCAGCTCCGGGACAGGGGATGAAAAACTGTTTTTT	CASSGTGDEKLFF
TRBV7-2	few	TRBD2	TRBJ2-3	TGTGCCAGCAGCCTCTACCGACTAGCGACAGCAGATACGCAGTATTTT	CASSLYRLATADTQYF
TRBV5-1	NA	NA	TRBJ1-1	TGCGCCAGCAGCGGAACAGGGTACACTGAAGCTTTCTTT	CASSGTGYTEAFF
TRBV28	NA	NA	TRBJ1-6	TGTGCCAGCAGTTTAGGGGCCGCCGCTGTTCACTTT	CASSLGAAAVHF
TRBV5-1	few	NA	TRBJ1-1	TGCGCCAGCAGCTTGTTGGGGGGCGGGAACACTGAAGCTTTCTTT	CASSLLGGGNTEAFF
TRBV7-6	few	NA	TRBJ2-6	TGTGCCAGCAGCGCATCGACAGGGGCCAACGTCCTGACTTTC	CASSASTGANVLTF
TRBV7-2	few	NA	TRBJ1-1	TGTGCCAGCTCCCGGACCGAGAACACTGAAGCTTTCTTT	CASSRTENTEAFF
TRBV5-1	NA	TRBD2	TRBJ2-3	TGCGCCAGCAGCTCTAGCGGGGCTAGCACAGATACGCAGTATTTT	CASSSSGASTDTQYF
TRBV7-9	NA	TRBD1	TRBJ1-6	TGTGCCAGCAGCCCAGGGACAGGGGTTTATTCACCCCTCCACTTT	CASSPGTGVYSPLHF
TRBV2	NA	TRBD2	TRBJ2-7	TGTGCCAGCGGGGGGACTAGCGAGGCCTACGAGCAGTACTTC	CASGGTSEAYEQYF
TRBV24-1	few	TRBD1	TRBJ2-1	TGTGCCACCAGTGAAACCGGGACAGGGGCCAATGAGCAGTTCTTC	CATSETGTGANEQFF
TRBV5-5	many	NA	TRBJ2-3	TGTGCCAGCAGCTGGGGAGATACGCAGTATTTT	CASSWGDTQYF
TRBV28	once	NA	TRBJ1-1	TGTGCCAGCAGTTTAGGCTCCCCCTATGAGCTAAGCACTGAAGCTTTCTTT	CASSLGSPYELSTEAFF
TRBV20-1	few	TRBD2	TRBJ2-3	TGCAGTGCTAGAGGAGGCGGGGGGGGCACAGATACGCAGTATTTT	CSARGGGGGTDTQYF
TRBV5-1	many	NA	TRBJ1-3	TGCGCCAGCAGCTTGATAGACGGAGGAAACACCATATATTTT	CASSLIDGGNTIYF
TRBV29-1	NA	TRBD1	TRBJ1-1	TGCAGCGTTACAGGGGGCGAAAACACTGAAGCTTTCTTT	CSVTGGENTEAFF
TRBV6-5	few	NA	TRBJ2-5	TGTGCCAGCAGTTATAATTCGGCGGGCTGGGAGACCCAGTACTTC	CASSYNSAGWETQYF
TRBV9	NA	TRBD1	TRBJ2-7	TGTGCCAGCAGCGTAGCTGGTAGAGGGGGACAGGGGAGCCACGAGCAGTACTTC	CASSVAGRGGQGSHEQYF
TRBV10-2	NA	NA	TRBJ2-7	TGCGCCAGCAGTGAAGAGGGCAGGAGCCCTCCCTACGAGCAGTACTTC	CASSEEGRSPPYEQYF
TRBV5-6	few	NA	TRBJ1-1	TGTGCCAGCAGCTTGGCGCTCAGGGCCACTGAAGCTTTCTTT	CASSLALRATEAFF
TRBV4-3	few	TRBD2	TRBJ2-5	TGCGCCAGCAGCCAAGGGTCGGGGGGGACTAGCGGGGAAGAGACCCAGTACTTC	CASSQGSGGTSGEETQYF
TRBV5-1	NA	NA	TRBJ1-4	TGCGCCAGCAGCTACCCATCAGATACAACTAATGAAAAACTGTTTTTT	CASSYPSDTTNEKLFF
TRBV7-2	few	TRBD1	TRBJ1-4	TGTGCCAGCAGCTTTACAGGGGGAGGATATGAAAAACTGTTTTTT	CASSFTGGGYEKLFF
TRBV5-1	NA	TRBD2	TRBJ2-5	TGCGCCAGCAGCTCCGGGACTAGCGGGGGTCCCGGGACCCAGTACTTC	CASSSGTSGGPGTQYF
TRBV20-1	NA	TRBD2	TRBJ2-3	TGCAGTGCCGACCTAGCGGGGGGCACAGATACGCAGTATTTT	CSADLAGGTDTQYF
TRBV29-1	NA	NA	TRBJ2-5	TGCAGCGTTGGCAGTCATCAGGGGATGGAGACCCAGTACTTC	CSVGSHQGMETQYF
TRBV12-5	NA	NA	TRBJ2-2	TGTGCTAGTGGCCGGACGGGGCGGATGGGATTAATCGATGGCACCGGGGAGCTGTTTTTT	CASGRTGRMGLIDGTGELFF
TRBV20-1	many	TRBD1	TRBJ1-1	TGCAGTGCTAGAAATGGGGACAGGGAGGTCACTGAAGCTTTCTTT	CSARNGDREVTEAFF